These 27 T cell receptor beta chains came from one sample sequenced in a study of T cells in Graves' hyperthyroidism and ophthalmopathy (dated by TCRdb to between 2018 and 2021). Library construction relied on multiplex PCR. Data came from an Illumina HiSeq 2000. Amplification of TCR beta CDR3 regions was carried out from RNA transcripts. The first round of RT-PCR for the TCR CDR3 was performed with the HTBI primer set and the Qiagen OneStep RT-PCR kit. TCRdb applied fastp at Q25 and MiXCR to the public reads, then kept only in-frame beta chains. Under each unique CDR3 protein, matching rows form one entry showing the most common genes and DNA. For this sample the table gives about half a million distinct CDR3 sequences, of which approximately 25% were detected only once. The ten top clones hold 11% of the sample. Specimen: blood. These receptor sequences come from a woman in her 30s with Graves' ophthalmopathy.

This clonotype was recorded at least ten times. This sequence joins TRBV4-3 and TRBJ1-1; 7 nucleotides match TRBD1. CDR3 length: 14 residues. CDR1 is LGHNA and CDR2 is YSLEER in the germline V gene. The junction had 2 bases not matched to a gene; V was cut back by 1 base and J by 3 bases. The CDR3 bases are TGCGCCAGCAGCCAAGCAGACAGGGACACTGAAGCTTTCTTT. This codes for CASSQADRDTEAFF.

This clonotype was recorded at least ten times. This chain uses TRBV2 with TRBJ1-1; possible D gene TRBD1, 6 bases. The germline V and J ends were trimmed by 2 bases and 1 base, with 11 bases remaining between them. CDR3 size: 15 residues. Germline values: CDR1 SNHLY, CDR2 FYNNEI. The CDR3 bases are TGTGCCAGCAGTGAACAGGGCAGGGGGAACACTGAAGCTTTCTTT. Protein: CASSEQGRGNTEAFF.

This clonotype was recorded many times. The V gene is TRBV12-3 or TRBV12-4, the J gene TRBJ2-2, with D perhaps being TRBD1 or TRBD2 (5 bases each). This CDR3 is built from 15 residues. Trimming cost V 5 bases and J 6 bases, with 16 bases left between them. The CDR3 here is CASSPPGTLPGELFF. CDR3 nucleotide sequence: TGTGCCAGCAGTCCGCCGGGGACCCTGCCCGGGGAGCTGTTTTTT.

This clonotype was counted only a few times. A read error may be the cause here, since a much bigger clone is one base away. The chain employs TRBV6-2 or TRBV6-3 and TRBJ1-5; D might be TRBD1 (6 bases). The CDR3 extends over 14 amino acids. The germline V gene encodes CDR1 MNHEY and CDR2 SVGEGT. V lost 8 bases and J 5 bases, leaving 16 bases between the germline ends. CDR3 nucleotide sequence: TGTGCCAGCTCCGAAGGGGGGACTCATCAGCCCCAGCATTTT. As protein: CASSEGGTHQPQHF.

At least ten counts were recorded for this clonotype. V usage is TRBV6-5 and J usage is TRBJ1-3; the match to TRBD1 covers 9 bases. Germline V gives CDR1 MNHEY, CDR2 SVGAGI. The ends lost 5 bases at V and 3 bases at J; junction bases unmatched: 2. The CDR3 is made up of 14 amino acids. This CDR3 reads CASSTGGDGNTIYF. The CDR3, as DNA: TGTGCCAGCAGTACAGGGGGCGATGGAAACACCATATATTTT.

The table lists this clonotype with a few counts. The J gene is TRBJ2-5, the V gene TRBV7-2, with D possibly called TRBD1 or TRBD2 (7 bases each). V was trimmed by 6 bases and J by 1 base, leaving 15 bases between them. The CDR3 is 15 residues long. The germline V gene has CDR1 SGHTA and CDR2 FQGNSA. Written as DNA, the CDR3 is TGTGCCAGCAGGCGAGGGAGGGGGCGCCAAGAGACCCAGTACTTC. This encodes CASRRGRGRQETQYF.

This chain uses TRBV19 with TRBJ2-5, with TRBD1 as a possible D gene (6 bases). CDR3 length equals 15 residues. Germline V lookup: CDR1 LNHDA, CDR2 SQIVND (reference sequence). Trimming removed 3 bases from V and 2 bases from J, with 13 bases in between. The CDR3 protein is CASSISAGQQETQYF. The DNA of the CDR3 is TGTGCCAGTAGTATTAGTGCTGGACAGCAAGAGACCCAGTACTTC.

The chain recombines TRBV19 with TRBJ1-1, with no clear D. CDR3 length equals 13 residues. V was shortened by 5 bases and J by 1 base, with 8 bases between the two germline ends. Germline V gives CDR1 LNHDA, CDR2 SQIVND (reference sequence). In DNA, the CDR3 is TGTGCCAGTAGTTCAGTGGGGAACACTGAAGCTTTCTTT. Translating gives CASSSVGNTEAFF.

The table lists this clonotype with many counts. The CDR3 coding sequence is TGCGCCAGCAGCCAAGATGTCGCTGGATTGCGGGAGCAGTACTTC. As protein: CASSQDVAGLREQYF. The J gene is TRBJ2-7, the V gene TRBV4-1; D gene uncertain. V lost 0 bases to trimming and J lost 7 bases, with 16 bases between them. Per the germline V gene, CDR1 is MGHRA and CDR2 is YSYEKL. The CDR3 consists of 15 residues.

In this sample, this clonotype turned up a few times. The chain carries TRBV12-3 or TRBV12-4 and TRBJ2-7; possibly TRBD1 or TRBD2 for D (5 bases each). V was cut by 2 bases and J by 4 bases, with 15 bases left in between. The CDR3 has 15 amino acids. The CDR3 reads CASSLHRGLNYEQYF. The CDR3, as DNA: TGTGCCAGCAGTTTACACCGGGGCCTCAATTACGAGCAGTACTTC.

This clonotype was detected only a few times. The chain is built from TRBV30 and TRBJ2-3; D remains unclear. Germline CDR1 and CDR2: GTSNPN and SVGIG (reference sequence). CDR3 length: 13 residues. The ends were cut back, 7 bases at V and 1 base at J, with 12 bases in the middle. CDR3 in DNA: TGTGCCTACACCCTCGCCGGCACAGATACGCAGTATTTT. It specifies CAYTLAGTDTQYF.

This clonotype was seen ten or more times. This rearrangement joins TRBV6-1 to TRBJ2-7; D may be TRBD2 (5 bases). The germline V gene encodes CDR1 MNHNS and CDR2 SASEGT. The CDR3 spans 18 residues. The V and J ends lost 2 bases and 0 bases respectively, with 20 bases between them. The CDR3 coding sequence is TGTGCCAGCAGTGAATCCTTTGGGCTAGCAGGTACCTCCTACGAGCAGTACTTC. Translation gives CASSESFGLAGTSYEQYF.

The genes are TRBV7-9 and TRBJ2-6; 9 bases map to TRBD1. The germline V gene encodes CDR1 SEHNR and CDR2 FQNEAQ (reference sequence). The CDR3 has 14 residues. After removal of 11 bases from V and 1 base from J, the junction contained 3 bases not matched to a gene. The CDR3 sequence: CAGDRASGANVLTF. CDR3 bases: TGTGCCGGGGACAGGGCTTCTGGGGCCAACGTCCTGACTTTC.

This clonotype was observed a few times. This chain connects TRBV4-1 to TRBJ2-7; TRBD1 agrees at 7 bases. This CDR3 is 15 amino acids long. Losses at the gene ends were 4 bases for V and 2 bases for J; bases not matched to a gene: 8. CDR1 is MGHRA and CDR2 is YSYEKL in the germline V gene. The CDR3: CASSPTTGFPYEQYF. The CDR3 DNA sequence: TGCGCCAGCAGCCCTACGACAGGGTTCCCCTACGAGCAGTACTTC.

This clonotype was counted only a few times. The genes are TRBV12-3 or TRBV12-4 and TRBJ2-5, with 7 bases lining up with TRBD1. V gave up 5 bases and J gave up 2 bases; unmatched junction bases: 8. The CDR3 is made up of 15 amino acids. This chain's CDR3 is CASSRGTVSQETQYF. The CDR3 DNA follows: TGTGCCAGCAGTAGAGGGACAGTCTCTCAAGAGACCCAGTACTTC.

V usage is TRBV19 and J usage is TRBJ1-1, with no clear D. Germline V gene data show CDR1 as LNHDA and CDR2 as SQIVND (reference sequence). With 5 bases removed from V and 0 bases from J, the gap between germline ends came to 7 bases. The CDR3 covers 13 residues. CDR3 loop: CASSVGVNTEAFF. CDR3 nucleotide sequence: TGTGCCAGTAGTGTCGGGGTGAACACTGAAGCTTTCTTT.

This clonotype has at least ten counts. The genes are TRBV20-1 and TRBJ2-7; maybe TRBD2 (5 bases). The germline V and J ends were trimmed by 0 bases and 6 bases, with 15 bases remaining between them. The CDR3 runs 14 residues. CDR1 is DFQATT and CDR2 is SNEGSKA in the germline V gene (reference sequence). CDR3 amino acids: CSARDTSRSFEQYF. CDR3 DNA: TGCAGTGCTAGAGATACTAGTCGTTCTTTCGAGCAGTACTTC.

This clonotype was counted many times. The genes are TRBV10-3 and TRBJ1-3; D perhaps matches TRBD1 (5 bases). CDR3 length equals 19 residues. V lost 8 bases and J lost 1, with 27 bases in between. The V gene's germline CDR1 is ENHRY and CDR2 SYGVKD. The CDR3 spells CAIGQRRDPGRVSGNTIYF. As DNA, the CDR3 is TGTGCCATCGGTCAACGACGGGACCCAGGGCGGGTTTCTGGAAACACCATATATTTT.

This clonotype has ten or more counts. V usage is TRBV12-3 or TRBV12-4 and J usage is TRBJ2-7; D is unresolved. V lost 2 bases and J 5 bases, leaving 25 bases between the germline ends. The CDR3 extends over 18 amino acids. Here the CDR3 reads CASSLTFLAKAQSDEQYF. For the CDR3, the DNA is TGTGCCAGCAGTTTAACGTTCCTCGCTAAAGCCCAGAGCGACGAGCAGTACTTC.

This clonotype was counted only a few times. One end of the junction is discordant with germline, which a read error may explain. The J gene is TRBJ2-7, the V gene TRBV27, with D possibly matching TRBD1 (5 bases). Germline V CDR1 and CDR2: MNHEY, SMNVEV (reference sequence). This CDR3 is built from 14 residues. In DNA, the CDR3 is TGTGCCAGCAGTGATTCCGTCAGGGTATACGATCAGTACTTC. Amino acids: CASSDSVRVYDQYF.

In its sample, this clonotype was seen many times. CDR3 protein: CASVGGANHEQYF. In nucleotides, the CDR3 is TGTGCCTCCGTGGGGGGCGCGAATCACGAGCAGTACTTC. The chain links TRBV12-3 or TRBV12-4 to TRBJ2-7; D might be TRBD1 or TRBD2, each matching 6 bases. The V and J ends lost 11 bases and 5 bases respectively, with 19 bases between them. The CDR3 is 13 amino acids.

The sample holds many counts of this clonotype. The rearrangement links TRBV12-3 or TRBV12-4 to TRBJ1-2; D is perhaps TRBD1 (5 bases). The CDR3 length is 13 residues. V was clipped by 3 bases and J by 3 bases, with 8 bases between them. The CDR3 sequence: CASSFQGDYGYTF. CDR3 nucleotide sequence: TGTGCCAGCAGTTTCCAGGGAGACTATGGCTACACCTTC.

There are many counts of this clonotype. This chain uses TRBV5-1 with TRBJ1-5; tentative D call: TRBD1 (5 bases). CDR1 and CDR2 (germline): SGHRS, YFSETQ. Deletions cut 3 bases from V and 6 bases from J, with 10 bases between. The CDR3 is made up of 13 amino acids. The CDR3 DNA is TGCGCCAGCAGCTCGCAGGGACCTCAGCCCCAGCATTTT. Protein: CASSSQGPQPQHF.

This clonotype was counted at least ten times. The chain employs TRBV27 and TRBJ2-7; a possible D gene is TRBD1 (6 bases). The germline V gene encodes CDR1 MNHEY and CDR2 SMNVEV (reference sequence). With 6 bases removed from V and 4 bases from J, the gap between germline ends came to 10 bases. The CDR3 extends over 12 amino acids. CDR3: CASRGAGYEQYF. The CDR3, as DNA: TGTGCCAGCAGGGGGGCCGGGTACGAGCAGTACTTC.

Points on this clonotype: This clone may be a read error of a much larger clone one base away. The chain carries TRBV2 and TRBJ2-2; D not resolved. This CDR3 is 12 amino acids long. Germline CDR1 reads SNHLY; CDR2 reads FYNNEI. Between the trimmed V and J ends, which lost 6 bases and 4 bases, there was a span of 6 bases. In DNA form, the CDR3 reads TGTGCCAGCAGATCGGCCACCGGGGAGCTGTTTTTT. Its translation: CASRSATGELFF.

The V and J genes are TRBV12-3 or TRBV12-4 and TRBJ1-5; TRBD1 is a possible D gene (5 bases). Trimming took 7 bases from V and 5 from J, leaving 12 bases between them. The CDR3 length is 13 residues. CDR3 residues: CASTWGGYQPQHF. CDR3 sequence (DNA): TGTGCCAGCACATGGGGGGGTTATCAGCCCCAGCATTTT.

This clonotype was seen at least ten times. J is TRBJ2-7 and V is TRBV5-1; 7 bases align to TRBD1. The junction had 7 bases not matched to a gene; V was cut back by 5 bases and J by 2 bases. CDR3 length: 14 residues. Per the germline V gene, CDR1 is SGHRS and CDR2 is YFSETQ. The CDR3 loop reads CASRTGTATYEQYF. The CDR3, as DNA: TGCGCCAGCAGGACCGGGACAGCTACCTACGAGCAGTACTTC.